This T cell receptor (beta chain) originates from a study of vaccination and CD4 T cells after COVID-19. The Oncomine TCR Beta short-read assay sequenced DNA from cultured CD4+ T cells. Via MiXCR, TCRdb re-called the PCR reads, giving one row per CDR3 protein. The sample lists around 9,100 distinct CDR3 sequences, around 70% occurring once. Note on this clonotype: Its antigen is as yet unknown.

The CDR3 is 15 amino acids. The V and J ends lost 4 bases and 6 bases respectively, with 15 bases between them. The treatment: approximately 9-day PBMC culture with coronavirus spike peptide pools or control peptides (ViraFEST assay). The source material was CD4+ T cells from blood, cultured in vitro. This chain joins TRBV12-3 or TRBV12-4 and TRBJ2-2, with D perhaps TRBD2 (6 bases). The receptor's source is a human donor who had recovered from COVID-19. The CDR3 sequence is CASSSGTWGAGELFF. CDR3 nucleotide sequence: TGTGCCAGCAGTTCCGGGACGTGGGGGGCCGGGGAGCTGTTTTTT.